The rows below give T cell receptor beta chains drawn from one sample of a study of T cells in localized non-small cell lung cancer. Assay: immunoSEQ multiplex PCR; the TCRdb copy retains only in-frame clones and omits some. The data show approximately 88,000 clones, approximately 91% seen once. Sequencing used PBMCs, obtained before any cancer treatment. The receptors were sampled from a woman aged 40 to 75 with stage II squamous cell lung carcinoma. The CDR3 runs from the conserved cysteine through the conserved F or W. D genes are given only for firm matches. Clone size appears in some rows only: once, few, many, or a class for an expanded clone.

v_gene	abundance	d_gene	j_gene	CDR3aa	CDR3nt
TRBV6-5	NA	NA	TRBJ1-1	CASSYGRSDTEAFF	TGTGCCAGCAGTTATGGTAGATCGGACACTGAAGCTTTCTTT
TRBV29-1	NA	TRBD1	TRBJ2-5	CSVVTGLETQYF	TGCAGCGTAGTGACAGGGCTGGAGACCCAGTACTTC
TRBV4-1	few	NA	TRBJ1-1	CASSQESRRTEAFF	TGCGCCAGCAGCCAAGAATCACGGCGGACTGAAGCTTTCTTT
TRBV6-5	NA	TRBD1	TRBJ2-3	CASSYRQDRADTQYF	TGTGCCAGCAGTTACCGACAGGACAGGGCAGATACGCAGTATTTT
TRBV19	NA	NA	TRBJ1-1	CASSIVQGNTEAFF	TGTGCCAGTAGTATAGTACAGGGGAACACTGAAGCTTTCTTT
TRBV5-1	NA	NA	TRBJ2-5	CASSLEGTQETQYF	TGCGCCAGCAGCTTGGAAGGAACCCAAGAGACCCAGTACTTC
TRBV28	NA	TRBD1	TRBJ1-2	CASSQNRGIYGYTF	TGTGCCAGCAGTCAGAACAGGGGAATCTATGGCTACACCTTC
TRBV5-6	NA	NA	TRBJ2-5	CASSLRDPKRETQYF	TGTGCCAGCAGCTTGCGCGACCCCAAAAGGGAGACCCAGTACTTC
TRBV11-3	NA	NA	TRBJ2-1	CASSLGGGLNEQFF	TGTGCCAGCAGCTTAGGAGGGGGGCTTAATGAGCAGTTCTTC
TRBV19	once	NA	TRBJ1-2	CASSFLNYGYTF	TGTGCCAGTAGCTTCCTTAACTATGGCTACACCTTC
TRBV6-5	NA	TRBD1	TRBJ1-6	CASTQGGVNSPLHF	TGTGCCAGCACCCAGGGGGGTGTGAATTCACCCCTCCACTTT
TRBV28	few	NA	TRBJ1-5	CASSSRGFSPESNQPQHF	TGTGCCAGCAGTTCCCGCGGGTTCTCACCGGAGAGCAATCAGCCCCAGCATTTT
TRBV11-2	NA	NA	TRBJ2-7	CASSFRRAYEQYF	TGTGCCAGCAGCTTCAGGAGGGCCTACGAGCAGTACTTC
TRBV10-3	NA	NA	TRBJ1-5	CAISSARDNQPQHF	TGTGCCATCAGCTCCGCCAGGGACAATCAGCCCCAGCATTTT
TRBV6-5	NA	NA	TRBJ2-6	CASREGLSGANVLTF	TGTGCCAGCAGGGAGGGGCTCTCTGGGGCCAACGTCCTGACTTTC
TRBV5-1	NA	NA	TRBJ1-2	CASSLDSGGGYTF	TGCGCCAGCAGCTTGGATTCTGGTGGTGGCTACACCTTC
TRBV5-1	NA	TRBD1	TRBJ1-1	CASSLTSPGTGTQPAFF	TGCGCCAGCAGCCTCACCAGTCCCGGGACAGGAACTCAGCCAGCTTTCTTT
TRBV30	NA	NA	TRBJ2-2	CAWTPIGDTGELFF	TGTGCCTGGACCCCTATAGGGGACACCGGGGAGCTGTTTTTT
TRBV5-1	NA	NA	TRBJ2-7	CASRLQDTGSYEQYF	TGCGCCAGCAGACTGCAGGACACCGGATCCTACGAGCAGTACTTC
TRBV6-5	NA	NA	TRBJ1-6	CASRTAGPTSPLHF	TGTGCCAGCAGAACGGCAGGTCCTACCTCACCCCTCCACTTT
TRBV10-3	NA	NA	TRBJ1-3	CAISEVVSSGNTIYF	TGTGCCATCAGTGAAGTGGTCAGCTCTGGAAACACCATATATTTT
TRBV25-1	NA	TRBD1	TRBJ2-1	CASSEIQGARYNEQFF	TGTGCCAGCAGTGAAATCCAGGGGGCGCGTTACAATGAGCAGTTCTTC
TRBV30	NA	NA	TRBJ2-7	CASRGPPSSGYEQYF	TGTGCCTCGAGGGGTCCCCCCTCCTCTGGCTACGAGCAGTACTTC
TRBV20-1	NA	NA	TRBJ1-1	CSARGSSEAFF	TGCAGTGCTAGGGGTTCGTCTGAAGCTTTCTTT
TRBV28	NA	NA	TRBJ1-4	CASSLTGGQGDEKLFF	TGTGCCAGCAGTTTAACGGGGGGGCAAGGGGATGAAAAACTGTTTTTT
TRBV7-2	NA	NA	TRBJ1-2	CASSIVDWDGYTF	TGTGCCAGCAGCATCGTGGACTGGGATGGCTACACCTTC
TRBV29-1	NA	NA	TRBJ1-5	CSVGREPQHF	TGCAGCGTTGGAAGGGAGCCCCAGCATTTT
TRBV2	NA	NA	TRBJ1-1	CASSEWGQGTGAFF	TGTGCCAGCAGTGAGTGGGGCCAAGGGACGGGAGCTTTCTTT
TRBV5-1	NA	NA	TRBJ2-2	CASSFLGVTYTGELFF	TGCGCCAGCAGCTTCTTGGGGGTAACGTACACCGGGGAGCTGTTTTTT
TRBV6-6	NA	TRBD2	TRBJ2-7	CASSYTLATYEQYF	TGTGCCAGCAGTTACACACTAGCGACCTACGAGCAGTACTTC
TRBV4-1	NA	NA	TRBJ2-5	CASSQDRWETQYF	TGCGCCAGCAGCCAAGATCGCTGGGAGACCCAGTACTTC
TRBV27	NA	NA	TRBJ1-2	CASSPRNGVSYYTF	TGTGCCAGCAGTCCCCGTAACGGAGTGAGTTACTACACCTTC
TRBV27	NA	TRBD1	TRBJ1-2	CASSLEGQGRNGYTF	TGTGCCAGCAGTTTAGAGGGACAGGGGAGAAATGGCTACACCTTC
TRBV9	NA	NA	TRBJ2-3	CASSVVTDTQYF	TGTGCCAGCAGCGTAGTAACAGATACGCAGTATTTT
TRBV5-6	NA	NA	TRBJ2-6	CASSSEGPSGANVLTF	TGTGCCAGCAGCTCTGAGGGGCCATCTGGGGCCAACGTCCTGACTTTC
TRBV25-1	NA	TRBD1	TRBJ1-2	CASRTGGNFGYTF	TGTGCCAGCAGGACAGGGGGCAATTTTGGCTACACCTTC
TRBV19	NA	TRBD1	TRBJ1-1	CASTPTGIAEAFF	TGTGCCAGTACTCCGACAGGGATCGCTGAAGCTTTCTTT
TRBV10-1	NA	NA	TRBJ1-1	CASSTGIEAFF	TGCGCCAGCAGCACAGGGATTGAAGCTTTCTTT
TRBV6-5	NA	NA	TRBJ1-1	CASSPGGGNTEAFF	TGTGCCAGCAGCCCCGGGGGGGGGAACACTGAAGCTTTCTTT
TRBV30	NA	NA	TRBJ1-5	CAWSPPSIAASNQPQHF	TGTGCCTGGAGTCCCCCATCTATCGCGGCGAGCAATCAGCCCCAGCATTTT
TRBV18	NA	NA	TRBJ2-1	CASSPAGGGNEQFF	TGTGCCAGCAGCCCAGCCGGGGGCGGGAATGAGCAGTTCTTC
TRBV7-6	NA	TRBD2	TRBJ2-3	CASSLLSPSGVSTDTQYF	TGTGCCAGCAGCTTACTCTCTCCTAGCGGGGTTAGCACAGATACGCAGTATTTT
TRBV10-3	NA	NA	TRBJ1-1	CAISGAGQDTEAFF	TGTGCCATCAGTGGGGCAGGGCAGGACACTGAAGCTTTCTTT
TRBV5-4	NA	NA	TRBJ2-7	CASSLGRPSSYEQYF	TGTGCCAGCAGCTTGGGGAGGCCGAGCTCCTACGAGCAGTACTTC